This T cell receptor (beta chain) appears in the sequencing data of a study of identical twins. TCRdb reprocessed the 5' RACE reads via MiXCR and lists one record per CDR3 protein. The sample yields about 1.7 million distinct CDR3 sequences, about 31% seen once. Notes on the study in general: With abundant cord blood beta clonotypes, insertions were fewer; memory repertoires showed no such pattern. Zero-insertion analyses were open to partial confounding by invariant MAIT and iNKT cells.

Regarding this clonotype: Its specificity is unknown.

This CDR3 region has 11 residues. V was pared by 5 bases and J by 10 bases, with 9 bases between. The germline V gene encodes CDR1 SEHNR and CDR2 FQNEAQ (reference sequence). The donor group consisted entirely of healthy Caucasians. The chain has TRBV7-9 and TRBJ2-1; no reliable D call. Sequencing was done on a sample of cord blood. The clonotype was recovered from a newborn girl in good health. The CDR3 bases are TGTGCCAGCAGCCCCACGATCGAGCAGTTCTTC. It is translated as CASSPTIEQFF.